These 21 T cell receptor beta chains originate from one sample sequenced in a study of shared clonotypes between healthy human individuals. Method: immunoSEQ multiplex PCR; TCRdb's copy keeps in-frame clones and lacks some. The sample includes 2 million to 2.5 million clones, around 95% of them seen just once. The sequenced material came from naive CD4+ T cells sorted from blood. This sample's subset: CD45RA+ positively selected. The receptors come from a man younger than 30 in good health.

The chain links TRBV19 to TRBJ2-2; D perhaps matches TRBD2 (6 bases). V lost 8 bases and J lost 4, with 14 bases in between. In germline, CDR1 is LNHDA, CDR2 SQIVND (reference sequence). This CDR3 region has 14 residues. The CDR3 spells CASRRDGGTGELFF. CDR3 nucleotides: TGTGCCAGTCGCCGGGACGGGGGCACCGGGGAGCTGTTTTTT.

The chain uses TRBV25-1 and TRBJ2-1; 8 positions match TRBD1. The CDR3 runs 15 residues. Germline CDR1 reads MGHDK; CDR2 reads SYGVNS. Trimming removed 4 bases from V and 6 bases from J; junction bases left unmatched: 8. The CDR3 DNA reads as TGTGCCAGCAGTGCCGCCAGGGGGCTAGGCAATGAGCAGTTCTTC. Amino acids: CASSAARGLGNEQFF.

This chain uses TRBV5-1 with TRBJ2-5; perhaps TRBD2 as D (6 bases). The CDR3 covers 14 residues. Germline V gene lookup returns CDR1 SGHRS and CDR2 YFSETQ. V lost 0 bases and J lost 5, with 11 bases in between. CDR3 nucleotides: TGCGCCAGCAGCTTGGCTCCAGGAGGGGAGACCCAGTACTTC. This codes for CASSLAPGGETQYF.

The chain is built from TRBV11-3 and TRBJ1-1; possibly TRBD1 for D (6 bases). Germline-derived CDR1 and CDR2 are SGHNT and YENEEA. This CDR3 has 16 residues. V lost 5 bases and J lost 3, with 19 bases in between. This CDR3 reads CASSLQNRALDTEAFF. The DNA of the CDR3 is TGTGCCAGCAGCCTTCAGAACAGGGCTTTGGACACTGAAGCTTTCTTT. Drawing the rest from reference TRBV11-3 and TRBJ1-1, the complete variable domain is EAGVVQSPRYKIIEKKQPVAFWCNPISGHNTLYWYLQNLGQGPELLIRYENEEAVDDSQLPKDRFSAERLKGVDSTLKIQPAELGDSAVYLCASSLQNRALDTEAFFGQGTRLTVV.

This chain connects TRBV10-1 to TRBJ2-7; 7 bases are a match to TRBD2. The trim removed 3 bases at V and 6 bases at J, leaving 8 bases unmatched. This CDR3 is 14 amino acids long. Germline values: CDR1 WNHNN, CDR2 SYGVQD (reference sequence). CDR3 DNA sequence: TGCGCCAGCAGTGATACTGGGTCGGGGGGCGAGCAGTACTTC. Translating gives CASSDTGSGGEQYF.

The J gene is TRBJ1-6, the V gene TRBV6-1, with D unresolved. V lost 1 base and J 9 bases, leaving 13 bases between the germline ends. Germline CDR1 and CDR2: MNHNS and SASEGT. The CDR3 has 15 amino acids. CDR3 protein: CASSEGPGSGSPLHF. CDR3 sequence (DNA): TGTGCCAGCAGTGAAGGCCCGGGGAGCGGTTCACCCCTCCACTTT.

The V call is TRBV6-1, the J call TRBJ2-4; D is unclear. V was trimmed by 0 bases and J by 0 bases, leaving 9 bases between them. The CDR3 contains 16 residues. Looked up from germline, CDR1 is MNHNS and CDR2 is SASEGT. Here the CDR3 reads CASSEARNLAKNIQYF. For the CDR3, the DNA is TGTGCCAGCAGTGAAGCCCGCAATCTAGCCAAAAACATTCAGTACTTC.

The J gene is TRBJ1-4, the V gene TRBV5-6; TRBD1 might be the D (5 bases). Germline V lookup: CDR1 SGHDT, CDR2 YYEEEE. With 0 bases removed from V and 7 bases from J, the gap between germline ends came to 22 bases. The CDR3 is 18 residues long. DNA for the CDR3: TGTGCCAGCAGCTTGGCGGGTTCCAGGGTTGTGCTGGGTGAAAAACTGTTTTTT. Amino acids: CASSLAGSRVVLGEKLFF.

The chain has TRBV10-3 and TRBJ1-2; weak D call: TRBD1 (6 bases). V lost 7 bases to trimming and J lost 5 bases, with 8 bases between them. The CDR3 is 11 residues long. The germline V gene has CDR1 ENHRY and CDR2 SYGVKD. The CDR3 coding sequence is TGTGCCATCATGCAGGGGTATGGCTACACCTTC. Protein: CAIMQGYGYTF.

V gene TRBV28 combines with J gene TRBJ1-3; D is ambiguous. There are 14 residues in the CDR3. Per germline, CDR1 MDHEN and CDR2 SYDVKM. V was pared by 2 bases and J by 4 bases, with 9 bases between. Written as DNA, the CDR3 is TGTGCCAGCAGTTTACCCTCCGCGGGAAACACCATATATTTT. Translated, it gives CASSLPSAGNTIYF.

This clone was seen once. This CDR3 reads CASSPPTNWGTEAFF. Written as DNA, the CDR3 is TGTGCCAGCTCACCACCGACCAATTGGGGCACTGAAGCTTTCTTT. The chain recombines TRBV18 with TRBJ1-1; D unclear. Germline lookup yields CDR1 KGHSH and CDR2 LQKENI. This CDR3 comprises 15 residues. Between the trimmed V and J ends, which lost 0 bases and 4 bases, there was a span of 12 bases.

The chain is built from TRBV28 and TRBJ2-1, with no clear D. The CDR3 extends over 18 amino acids. Germline assignment: CDR1 MDHEN and CDR2 SYDVKM. The V end was cut by 1 base, the J end by 4 bases, with 20 bases between. The CDR3 DNA reads as TGTGCCAGCAGTTTATTCCGGCCCGGGCGTGGATGGTACAATGAGCAGTTCTTC. Translating it yields CASSLFRPGRGWYNEQFF.

Concerning this clone: One junction end disagrees with the germline gene, perhaps due to a read error. The CDR3 DNA reads TGTGCCGCCAGCAGCTGGAACGGGGCCTCCTTCGAGCAGTACTTC. The encoded protein is CAASSWNGASFEQYF. The V and J genes are TRBV5-4 and TRBJ2-7; possibly TRBD1 or TRBD2 for D (5 bases each). Germline V gene lookup returns CDR1 SGHNT and CDR2 YYREEE (reference sequence). The CDR3 contains 15 residues.

On this clone itself: The same CDR3 arises from other DNA sequences in this sample as well. The chain couples TRBV19 to TRBJ1-3, with D unclear. The CDR3 extends over 15 amino acids. Germline V gene data show CDR1 as LNHDA and CDR2 as SQIVND (reference sequence). V was cut by 1 base and J by 0 bases, with 7 bases left in between. CDR3 loop: CASSIAGSSGNTIYF. DNA of the CDR3: TGTGCCAGTAGTATAGCAGGCTCCTCTGGAAACACCATATATTTT.

The rearrangement joins TRBV28 to TRBJ2-3, with D possibly being TRBD1 or TRBD2 (5 bases each). V was shortened by 3 bases and J by 1 base, with 14 bases between the two germline ends. The CDR3 totals 16 residues. Per germline, CDR1 MDHEN and CDR2 SYDVKM. The CDR3 sequence is CASSFIRDPRTDTQYF. CDR3 coding DNA: TGTGCCAGCAGTTTTATTCGGGACCCTCGCACAGATACGCAGTATTTT.

This sequence joins TRBV10-3 and TRBJ2-6, with a possible D match to TRBD1 (6 bases). This CDR3 comprises 17 residues. The V end lost 6 bases, the J end lost 0 bases, and 15 bases lay between the germline ends. Per germline, CDR1 ENHRY and CDR2 SYGVKD. Written as DNA, the CDR3 is TGTGCCATCAGCCAAACAGGGTCCAGCTCTGGGGCCAACGTCCTGACTTTC. Amino acid sequence: CAISQTGSSSGANVLTF.

The J gene is TRBJ2-2, the V gene TRBV30; perhaps TRBD1 as D (6 bases). V lost 0 bases and J lost 2, with 7 bases in between. The length of the CDR3 is 14 residues. Germline V CDR1 and CDR2: GTSNPN, SVGIG (reference sequence). DNA for the CDR3: TGTGCCTGGAGTGTGGGACAAAACACCGGGGAGCTGTTTTTT. Protein: CAWSVGQNTGELFF.

V and J are TRBV2 and TRBJ2-7; D gene unclear. The germline V and J ends were trimmed by 2 bases and 2 bases, with 7 bases remaining between them. The CDR3 covers 13 residues. The germline V gene has CDR1 SNHLY and CDR2 FYNNEI. The CDR3 nucleotides read TGTGCCAGCAGTGAAAGGGCAGCCTACGAGCAGTACTTC. Amino acid sequence: CASSERAAYEQYF.

The chain joins TRBV4-1 to TRBJ2-3, with D perhaps matching TRBD1 (6 bases). The germline V gene has CDR1 MGHRA and CDR2 YSYEKL. V gave up 0 bases and J gave up 14 bases, with 18 bases separating them. The CDR3 covers 14 residues. In nucleotides, the CDR3 is TGCGCCAGCAGCCAAGAGACTTTAGGGGGATATCGGTATTTT. Encoded protein: CASSQETLGGYRYF.

This sequence joins TRBV5-1 and TRBJ1-5; D remains ambiguous. V was clipped by 2 bases and J by 6 bases, with 12 bases between them. The germline V gene encodes CDR1 SGHRS and CDR2 YFSETQ. The length of the CDR3 is 14 residues. CDR3 protein: CASSLDTAGQPQHF. CDR3 nucleotides: TGCGCCAGCAGCTTAGACACGGCGGGTCAGCCCCAGCATTTT.

The chain uses TRBV6-1 and TRBJ1-1, with D perhaps TRBD1 (5 bases). Germline assignment: CDR1 MNHNS and CDR2 SASEGT. V lost 1 base and J 4 bases, leaving 7 bases between the germline ends. This CDR3 has 13 amino acids. CDR3 loop: CASSEEGSTEAFF. The CDR3 coding sequence is TGTGCCAGCAGTGAAGAGGGGTCCACTGAAGCTTTCTTT.